The rows below give T cell receptor beta chains drawn from one sample of a study of human T cells and chemical hapten exposure. TCRdb redid the calling of the RACE reads with MiXCR, one entry per CDR3 protein. The sample carries 190,000 or so distinct CDR3 sequences, around 25% recorded once. The starting material was whole blood, obtained in connection with sensitization to the hapten diphenylcyclopropenone (DPC). The receptors shown here come from a woman aged 40 to 50 with alopecia areata. Some clones in this sample may be carry-over from other donors' samples. CDR3s include the opening cysteine and the closing phenylalanine or tryptophan. Fields, in order: J gene, D gene, V gene, clone size, CDR3 DNA, CDR3 protein. A D gene is named only where the DNA matches it firmly. Size is omitted from some rows. Given values are once, few, many or a class for expanded clones.

J gene: TRBJ2-6; D gene: NA; V gene: TRBV12-3/TRBV12-4; clone size: NA; CDR3 DNA: TGTGCCAGCACCCCGGGGGCCAACGTCCTGACTTTC; CDR3 protein: CASTPGANVLTF
J gene: TRBJ1-5; D gene: NA; V gene: TRBV7-8; clone size: NA; CDR3 DNA: TGTGCCAGCAGCTTCAGGGACCATCAGCCCCAGCATTTT; CDR3 protein: CASSFRDHQPQHF
J gene: TRBJ2-3; D gene: TRBD2; V gene: TRBV20-1; clone size: few; CDR3 DNA: TGCAGTGCTAGACTGGGACTAGCCTTGCCAGATACGCAGTATTTT; CDR3 protein: CSARLGLALPDTQYF
J gene: TRBJ2-1; D gene: TRBD1; V gene: TRBV27; clone size: few; CDR3 DNA: TGTGCCAGCCGAAGTTTAGCCCGGGACAGGTGGGATGAGCAGTTCTTC; CDR3 protein: CASRSLARDRWDEQFF
J gene: TRBJ2-1; D gene: NA; V gene: TRBV29-1; clone size: NA; CDR3 DNA: TGCAGCTGTGAGGGCCCTCTTTACAATGAGCAGTTCTTC; CDR3 protein: CSCEGPLYNEQFF
J gene: TRBJ2-2; D gene: NA; V gene: TRBV29-1; clone size: few; CDR3 DNA: TGCAGCGTTGGGGCAGGAGGGACGTGGAACGCCGGGGAGCTGTTTTTT; CDR3 protein: CSVGAGGTWNAGELFF
J gene: TRBJ2-5; D gene: NA; V gene: TRBV29-1; clone size: many; CDR3 DNA: TGCAGCGTTGAAGCATCTAGGGCCTACCAAGAGACCCAGTACTTC; CDR3 protein: CSVEASRAYQETQYF
J gene: TRBJ2-6; D gene: NA; V gene: TRBV18; clone size: NA; CDR3 DNA: TGTGCCAGCTCACCACGGGCAGAGACCCCTGGGGCCAACGTCCTGACTTTC; CDR3 protein: CASSPRAETPGANVLTF
J gene: TRBJ2-6; D gene: TRBD2; V gene: TRBV27; clone size: few; CDR3 DNA: TGTGCCAGCACCAAACTAGCGGTCTCTGGGGCCAACGTCCTGACTTTC; CDR3 protein: CASTKLAVSGANVLTF
J gene: TRBJ2-5; D gene: NA; V gene: TRBV28; clone size: NA; CDR3 DNA: TGTGCCAGCAGTTTCATTCAGGGCGGTGAGACCCAGTACTTC; CDR3 protein: CASSFIQGGETQYF
J gene: TRBJ1-5; D gene: NA; V gene: TRBV12-3/TRBV12-4; clone size: once; CDR3 DNA: TGTGCCAGCATGCCCGGGGGAATGATTAGCAATCAGCCCCAGCATTTT; CDR3 protein: CASMPGGMISNQPQHF
J gene: TRBJ1-4; D gene: NA; V gene: TRBV18; clone size: NA; CDR3 DNA: TGTGCCAGCTCACCCCCTACGGCACGTGAAAAACTGTTTTTT; CDR3 protein: CASSPPTAREKLFF
J gene: TRBJ2-2; D gene: NA; V gene: TRBV7-9; clone size: NA; CDR3 DNA: TGTGCCAGCAGCTTAGCGGGGAACACCGGGGAGCTGTTTTTT; CDR3 protein: CASSLAGNTGELFF
J gene: TRBJ1-1; D gene: NA; V gene: TRBV4-1; clone size: many; CDR3 DNA: TGCGCCAGCAGCCAAGAATCCGGGACAAACAATGAAGCTTTCTTT; CDR3 protein: CASSQESGTNNEAFF
J gene: TRBJ1-2; D gene: TRBD1; V gene: TRBV2; clone size: few; CDR3 DNA: TGTGCCAGAGGGGGCCACCTTAACTATGGCTACACCTTC; CDR3 protein: CARGGHLNYGYTF
J gene: TRBJ2-7; D gene: NA; V gene: TRBV9; clone size: NA; CDR3 DNA: TGTGCCAGCAGCGTACAGATCGGATGCGGTGGACTATACGAGCAGTACTTC; CDR3 protein: CASSVQIGCGGLYEQYF
J gene: TRBJ2-2; D gene: NA; V gene: TRBV5-1; clone size: NA; CDR3 DNA: TGCGCCAGCAGCCGAAATGACCTAACCGGGGAGCTGTTTTTT; CDR3 protein: CASSRNDLTGELFF
J gene: TRBJ2-7; D gene: NA; V gene: TRBV18; clone size: few; CDR3 DNA: TGTGCCAGCTCGAGGGTCCCATCCTACGAGCAGTACTTC; CDR3 protein: CASSRVPSYEQYF
J gene: TRBJ1-4; D gene: NA; V gene: TRBV5-5; clone size: NA; CDR3 DNA: TGTGCCAGCAGCTTGTCTAATGAAAAACTGTTTTTT; CDR3 protein: CASSLSNEKLFF
J gene: TRBJ2-5; D gene: NA; V gene: TRBV4-1; clone size: NA; CDR3 DNA: TGCGCCAGCAGCCAAATGACGTTCAGCCAAGAGACCCAGTACTTC; CDR3 protein: CASSQMTFSQETQYF
J gene: TRBJ2-2; D gene: TRBD2; V gene: TRBV29-1; clone size: many; CDR3 DNA: TGCAGCGTCCGTAGCGGGAGGTCCGGGGAGCTGTTTTTT; CDR3 protein: CSVRSGRSGELFF
J gene: TRBJ2-7; D gene: NA; V gene: TRBV27; clone size: NA; CDR3 DNA: TGTGCCAGCAGTCCCTCCGCCCATGGCGAGCAGTACTTC; CDR3 protein: CASSPSAHGEQYF
J gene: TRBJ1-5; D gene: NA; V gene: TRBV28; clone size: many; CDR3 DNA: TGTGCCAGCAGTTTCGGGTCCCTGGGTCAGCCCCAGCATTTT; CDR3 protein: CASSFGSLGQPQHF
J gene: TRBJ1-1; D gene: TRBD1; V gene: TRBV6-5; clone size: NA; CDR3 DNA: TGTGCCAGCAGCTCCGGGACAGGTGTGAGGGCCACTGAAGCTTTCTTT; CDR3 protein: CASSSGTGVRATEAFF
J gene: TRBJ1-1; D gene: TRBD1; V gene: TRBV12-3/TRBV12-4; clone size: few; CDR3 DNA: TGTGCCAGCAGACCGACAGGGACCCTTGAAGCTTTCTTT; CDR3 protein: CASRPTGTLEAFF
J gene: TRBJ1-1; D gene: NA; V gene: TRBV5-1; clone size: many; CDR3 DNA: TGCGCCAGCAGCGGGGGGAGGTCTTCGGACACTGAAGCTTTCTTT; CDR3 protein: CASSGGRSSDTEAFF
J gene: TRBJ1-3; D gene: NA; V gene: TRBV29-1; clone size: few; CDR3 DNA: TGCAGCGTTGAGCTGGGGCCTGGAAACACCATATATTTT; CDR3 protein: CSVELGPGNTIYF
J gene: TRBJ2-1; D gene: NA; V gene: TRBV20-1; clone size: NA; CDR3 DNA: TGCAGTGCTAGATCGGGGGACACCTACAATGAGCAGTTCTTC; CDR3 protein: CSARSGDTYNEQFF
J gene: TRBJ2-4; D gene: NA; V gene: TRBV7-2; clone size: few; CDR3 DNA: TGTGCCAGCAGCCCCAGGGCCCTCGGAAACATTCAGTACTTC; CDR3 protein: CASSPRALGNIQYF
J gene: TRBJ1-1; D gene: NA; V gene: TRBV6-2/TRBV6-3; clone size: NA; CDR3 DNA: TGTGCCAGCAGTTATCCATCAGTGAACACTGAAGCTTTCTTT; CDR3 protein: CASSYPSVNTEAFF
J gene: TRBJ2-7; D gene: TRBD2; V gene: TRBV7-2; clone size: NA; CDR3 DNA: TGTGCCAGCAGCTTAGAAGCGGGACTTAGCTACGAGCAGTACTTC; CDR3 protein: CASSLEAGLSYEQYF
J gene: TRBJ1-5; D gene: TRBD1; V gene: TRBV28; clone size: few; CDR3 DNA: TGTGCCAGCAGTTGGGGGACAGGGGCCCAGCCCCAGCATTTT; CDR3 protein: CASSWGTGAQPQHF
J gene: TRBJ2-2; D gene: TRBD2; V gene: TRBV24-1; clone size: NA; CDR3 DNA: TGTGCCACGGGGAATAGCGGGAGGGCCGGGGAGCTGTTTTTT; CDR3 protein: CATGNSGRAGELFF
J gene: TRBJ1-2; D gene: NA; V gene: TRBV24-1; clone size: few; CDR3 DNA: TGTGCCACCAGTGATTTAAACCTCCACTATGGCTACACCTTC; CDR3 protein: CATSDLNLHYGYTF
J gene: TRBJ2-7; D gene: TRBD1; V gene: TRBV27; clone size: few; CDR3 DNA: TGTGCCAGCAAAGGGACAGGTACCTACGAGCAGTACTTC; CDR3 protein: CASKGTGTYEQYF
J gene: TRBJ2-1; D gene: NA; V gene: TRBV9; clone size: few; CDR3 DNA: TGTGCCAGCAGCGTTCGGGACGGATCCTACAATGAGCAGTTCTTC; CDR3 protein: CASSVRDGSYNEQFF
J gene: TRBJ1-5; D gene: NA; V gene: TRBV20-1; clone size: few; CDR3 DNA: TGCAGTGCTAGTCCGACGGTGGGGAGCAATCAGCCCCAGCATTTT; CDR3 protein: CSASPTVGSNQPQHF
J gene: TRBJ2-1; D gene: NA; V gene: TRBV7-9; clone size: NA; CDR3 DNA: TGTGCCAGCAGCTTATTCGCGGTCATGAACAATGAGCAGTTCTTC; CDR3 protein: CASSLFAVMNNEQFF
J gene: TRBJ1-1; D gene: NA; V gene: TRBV6-5; clone size: NA; CDR3 DNA: TGTGCCAGCAGTTACTCGAATCTCCCGGGGCGGCGGGCTTTCTTT; CDR3 protein: CASSYSNLPGRRAFF
J gene: TRBJ2-1; D gene: NA; V gene: TRBV28; clone size: few; CDR3 DNA: TGTGCCAGCAGTTCCTCCCAGCGGCCTTTCAACTCCTACAATGAGCAGTTCTTC; CDR3 protein: CASSSSQRPFNSYNEQFF
J gene: TRBJ2-7; D gene: NA; V gene: TRBV5-4; clone size: many; CDR3 DNA: TGTGCCAGCAGCTTGGCCCGGGACATCTCCTACGAGCAGTACTTC; CDR3 protein: CASSLARDISYEQYF
J gene: TRBJ2-7; D gene: NA; V gene: TRBV6-5; clone size: NA; CDR3 DNA: TGTGCCAGCAGTTACGGCGGAAACGAGCAGTACTTC; CDR3 protein: CASSYGGNEQYF
J gene: TRBJ2-7; D gene: NA; V gene: TRBV28; clone size: NA; CDR3 DNA: TGTGCCAGCAGATTTCAGGGTTCCGAGCAGTACTTC; CDR3 protein: CASRFQGSEQYF
J gene: TRBJ2-7; D gene: TRBD1; V gene: TRBV6-5; clone size: NA; CDR3 DNA: TGTGCCAGCAGTTACTCGATTGGACAGGCCTACGAGCAGTACTTC; CDR3 protein: CASSYSIGQAYEQYF
J gene: TRBJ2-7; D gene: TRBD1; V gene: TRBV6-2/TRBV6-3; clone size: NA; CDR3 DNA: TGTGCCAGCAGGCGACAGGGGGCCTACGAGCAGTACTTC; CDR3 protein: CASRRQGAYEQYF
J gene: TRBJ2-5; D gene: TRBD2; V gene: TRBV7-9; clone size: NA; CDR3 DNA: TGTGCCAGCAGCTACGGGACTACCCAAGAGACCCAGTACTTC; CDR3 protein: CASSYGTTQETQYF
J gene: TRBJ2-1; D gene: NA; V gene: TRBV6-5; clone size: few; CDR3 DNA: TGTGCCAGCAGTTACTCGATAGGGAGTCCCCAGTTCTTC; CDR3 protein: CASSYSIGSPQFF
J gene: TRBJ2-1; D gene: NA; V gene: TRBV12-3/TRBV12-4; clone size: NA; CDR3 DNA: TGTGCCAGCAGTTTACTTATGCAGGGAGAGTTCTTC; CDR3 protein: CASSLLMQGEFF
J gene: TRBJ2-2; D gene: NA; V gene: TRBV7-2; clone size: NA; CDR3 DNA: TGTGCCAGCAGCCGCCCAGCAGGCCCGACCGGGGAGCTGTTTTTT; CDR3 protein: CASSRPAGPTGELFF
J gene: TRBJ2-5; D gene: TRBD2; V gene: TRBV28; clone size: NA; CDR3 DNA: TGTGCCAGCAGTGGTAGCGGGAGGGCAGGAGAGACCCAGTACTTC; CDR3 protein: CASSGSGRAGETQYF